Detailed here is one TCR beta chain. Some clones are missing from TCRdb's copy, which holds only in-frame ones; the method was immunoSEQ multiplex PCR. The sample includes hundreds of thousands of clones, around three quarters of them seen just once. The sample belongs to a study of shared clonotypes between healthy human individuals. Germline V gene lookup returns CDR1 PRHDT and CDR2 FYEKMQ (reference sequence). The CDR3 spans 18 residues. The J segment lost 0 bases and the V segment lost 0 bases, leaving 8 bases of the junction unmatched. This chain links TRBV13 with TRBJ2-7; TRBD2 agrees at 10 bases. This receptor was obtained from a woman aged 25 to 39 in good health. The sequenced sample was memory CD4+ T cells sorted from blood. The subset: CD45RA-negative fraction. The CDR3 DNA reads as TGTGCCAGCAGCTTAGGTCTGGGGGCTAGCGGGAGCTCCTACGAGCAGTACTTC. Translation: CASSLGLGASGSSYEQYF.